This TCR beta chain was recovered during a study of T-cell reconstitution after alpha-beta-depleted transplantation in children. Germline loops: CDR1 DFQATT, CDR2 SNEGSKA (reference sequence). This CDR3 is 14 amino acids long. The study's findings and limits: The high TCRbeta diversity at day 60 in some patients came from surviving recipient T cells and thymic progenitors.

Unique molecular identifiers featured in how the TCRbeta library was prepared. MiXCR was run by TCRdb on the PCR reads, yielding one entry per CDR3 protein. The sample lists around 800,000 distinct CDR3 sequences, less than 20% occurring once. Remarks on this clonotype: Its antigen remains unidentified. The junction shows a germline mismatch at one end, possibly a read error.

The TCR comes from a male patient younger than 18 who had a stem cell transplant for acute lymphoblastic leukemia, so the T cells may come from the graft donor. This chain links TRBV20-1 with TRBJ2-7; maybe TRBD2 (6 bases). The sample in question was PBMCs, mostly from graft donor cells, obtained 360 days after TCRalphabeta/CD19-depleted stem cell transplant. The CDR3 region has the DNA TGCTGTGCTGAAGAGACTAGTGAGCCCTACGAGCAGTACTTC. It translates to CCAEETSEPYEQYF.